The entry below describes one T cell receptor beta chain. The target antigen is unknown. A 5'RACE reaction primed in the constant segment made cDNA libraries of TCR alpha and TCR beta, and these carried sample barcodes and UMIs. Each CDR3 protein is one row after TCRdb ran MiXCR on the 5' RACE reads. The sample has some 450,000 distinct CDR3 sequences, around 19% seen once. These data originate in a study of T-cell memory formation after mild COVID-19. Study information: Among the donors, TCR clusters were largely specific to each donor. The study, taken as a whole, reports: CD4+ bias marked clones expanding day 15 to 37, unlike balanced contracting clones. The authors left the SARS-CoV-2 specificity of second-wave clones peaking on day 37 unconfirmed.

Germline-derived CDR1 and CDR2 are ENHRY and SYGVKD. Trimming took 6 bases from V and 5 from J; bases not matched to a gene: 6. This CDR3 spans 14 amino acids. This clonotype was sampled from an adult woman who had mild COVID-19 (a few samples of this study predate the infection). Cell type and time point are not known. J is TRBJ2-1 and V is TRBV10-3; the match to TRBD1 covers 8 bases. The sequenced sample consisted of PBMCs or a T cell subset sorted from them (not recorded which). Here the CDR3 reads CAIRRTGLNNEQFF. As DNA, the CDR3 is TGTGCCATCAGGAGGACAGGGCTGAACAATGAGCAGTTCTTC.